The next 27 T cell receptor beta chains were all read from a single sample in a study of human T cells and chemical hapten exposure. Using its own MiXCR run on the RACE reads, TCRdb lists one record per CDR3 protein. The table shows tens of thousands of distinct CDR3 sequences, with around 4.1% occurring only once. The time point denotes: healthy volunteer bleed at 2 weeks. Unfractionated whole blood was the source from which total RNA was extracted. Input material: whole blood. These receptors were collected from a female donor in good health. Some clones in this sample may be carry-over from other donors' samples.

This clonotype was recorded at least ten times. The CDR3 sequence: CSARSGQTAPYGYTF. Here the CDR3 DNA reads TGCAGTGCTAGATCAGGACAGACAGCACCGTATGGCTACACCTTC. The rearrangement joins TRBV20-1 to TRBJ1-2, with D possibly TRBD1 on 6 matching bases. Deletions cut 2 bases from V and 5 bases from J, with 18 bases between. Germline V gene data show CDR1 as DFQATT and CDR2 as SNEGSKA (reference sequence). CDR3 size: 15 residues.

V gene TRBV12-3 or TRBV12-4 combines with J gene TRBJ2-3; 11 bases agree with TRBD1. After removal of 5 bases from V and 6 bases from J, the junction contained 4 bases not matched to a gene. CDR3 length: 14 residues. CDR3 loop: CASSPGQGGDTQYF. The CDR3, as DNA: TGTGCCAGCAGTCCGGGACAGGGGGGCGATACGCAGTATTTT.

This clonotype was picked up many times. V usage is TRBV5-1 and J usage is TRBJ2-5; no reliable D call. V was clipped by 0 bases and J by 3 bases, with 0 bases between them. The CDR3 has 11 amino acids. CDR1 is SGHRS and CDR2 is YFSETQ in the germline V gene. Here the CDR3 reads CASSLEETQYF. In DNA, the CDR3 is TGCGCCAGCAGCTTGGAAGAGACCCAGTACTTC.

In its sample, this clonotype was seen many times. V gene TRBV18 combines with J gene TRBJ2-3; D unclear. Germline CDR1 KGHSH, CDR2 LQKENI. The CDR3 covers 13 residues. Trimming took 2 bases from V and 6 from J, leaving 9 bases between them. The CDR3 DNA reads as TGTGCCAGCTCACCATACCAGGAGGATACGCAGTATTTT. Its protein is CASSPYQEDTQYF.

This clonotype was detected a few times. The chain employs TRBV14 and TRBJ2-3; a possible D gene is TRBD1 (5 bases). Trimming took 1 base from V and 5 from J, leaving 7 bases between them. CDR1 and CDR2 (germline): SGHDN, FVKESK. CDR3 length equals 13 residues. This CDR3 is CASSQVDRDTQYF. The CDR3 DNA follows: TGTGCCAGCAGCCAAGTAGACAGAGATACGCAGTATTTT.

This clonotype was seen repeatedly, ten times or more. This chain joins TRBV5-4 and TRBJ2-1; 8 bases line up with TRBD2. Per germline, CDR1 SGHNT and CDR2 YYREEE (reference sequence). The CDR3 runs to 17 residues. The trim removed 3 bases at V and 2 bases at J, leaving 10 bases unmatched. The chain's CDR3 is CASSSSHRRGAYNEQFF. CDR3 nucleotide sequence: TGTGCCAGCAGCTCCTCCCATAGGCGGGGGGCCTACAATGAGCAGTTCTTC.

This clonotype has at least ten counts. V is TRBV3-1 and J is TRBJ2-7, with 7 bases aligning to TRBD1. The germline V gene encodes CDR1 LGHDT and CDR2 YNNKEL (reference sequence). The CDR3 is 14 amino acids. The trim removed 3 bases at V and 6 bases at J, leaving 8 bases unmatched. DNA of the CDR3: TGTGCCAGCAGCCAGATTCCACACAGGGGCGAGCAGTACTTC. This gives the protein CASSQIPHRGEQYF.

On this clonotype itself: A much larger clone differs from this one at a single base, so this may be a read error. The chain has TRBV2 and TRBJ2-1; no clear D gene. The end of the DNA aligns better with TRBJ2-7, so the J call may be wrong. CDR1 SNHLY and CDR2 FYNNEI come from the germline V gene. CDR3 length equals 15 residues. The CDR3, as DNA: TGTGCCAGCAGTGAACTCTCAAGACCCAACAATGAGCAGTACTTC. It encodes CASSELSRPNNEQYF.

This clonotype turned up a few times. This chain connects TRBV18 to TRBJ1-2, with a weak D call TRBD1 (6 bases). Germline V lookup: CDR1 KGHSH, CDR2 LQKENI. Between the trimmed V and J ends, which lost 2 bases and 6 bases, there was a span of 7 bases. The CDR3 loop spans 12 amino acids. The CDR3 protein is CASSPSGDGYTF. CDR3 bases: TGTGCCAGCTCACCATCAGGGGATGGCTACACCTTC.

Notes on this clonotype: A much larger clone lies one base from this, so it may be a read error. The gene calls are TRBV20-1 and TRBJ1-1, with D tentatively TRBD1 (5 bases). Germline values: CDR1 DFQATT, CDR2 SNEGSKA (reference sequence). The CDR3 runs 14 residues. The germline V and J ends were trimmed by 2 bases and 7 bases, with 17 bases remaining between them. The CDR3 sequence: CSARRGAGSNEAFF. CDR3 coding DNA: TGCAGTGCTAGAAGGGGCGCCGGGAGCAATGAAGCTTTCTTT.

In regard to this clonotype: Given a much more abundant clone one base away, this may be a read error. The CDR3 does not end in the conserved phenylalanine or tryptophan, so this is likely a read error. This chain joins TRBV6-5 and TRBJ1-6; D gene uncertain. This CDR3 is built from 13 residues. Trimming cost V 3 bases and J 12 bases, with 12 bases left between them. From germline, CDR1 is MNHEY and CDR2 SVGAGI. This chain's CDR3 is CASSYGGSEPLHL. The CDR3 coding sequence is TGTGCCAGCAGTTATGGAGGCTCAGAACCCCTCCACCTT.

This clonotype was seen repeatedly, ten times or more. The genes are TRBV10-3 and TRBJ2-5, with TRBD1 matching 12 bases. CDR1 is ENHRY, CDR2 SYGVKD, per germline. The trim removed 5 bases at V and 3 bases at J, leaving 7 bases unmatched. The CDR3 is 16 amino acids. The CDR3 sequence: CAISTYGTGGKETQYF. The CDR3 bases are TGTGCCATCAGTACCTACGGGACAGGGGGCAAAGAGACCCAGTACTTC.

The chain joins TRBV6-5 to TRBJ2-1; 7 nucleotides agree with TRBD1. There are 15 residues in the CDR3. From germline, CDR1 is MNHEY and CDR2 SVGAGI. The trim removed 6 bases at V and 2 bases at J, leaving 7 bases unmatched. The CDR3 here is CASSRGQRAYNEQFF. As DNA, the CDR3 is TGTGCCAGCAGCCGGGGACAGAGAGCCTACAATGAGCAGTTCTTC.

The chain is built from TRBV15 and TRBJ2-7; D is possibly TRBD1 (6 bases). V was cut by 4 bases and J by 0 bases, with 16 bases left in between. The CDR3 extends over 16 amino acids. The germline V gene encodes CDR1 LNHNV and CDR2 YYDKDF (reference sequence). CDR3 region: CATSITGSTRSYEQYF. In nucleotides, the CDR3 is TGTGCCACCAGCATCACAGGGTCTACTCGCTCCTACGAGCAGTACTTC.

In DNA form, the CDR3 reads TGTGCCAGCATCCAGGAGGGGGCCACATTTGAAGCTTTCTTT. This gives the protein CASIQEGATFEAFF. This chain uses TRBV12-3 or TRBV12-4 with TRBJ1-1, with 7 bases fitting TRBD1. The CDR3 runs 14 residues. Losses at the gene ends were 7 bases for V and 7 bases for J; bases not matched to a gene: 12.

This clonotype was seen many times. This chain joins TRBV5-4 and TRBJ2-2; TRBD1 aligns across 10 bases. With 0 bases clipped from V and 5 bases from J, the junction kept 4 bases outside the gene matches. Germline values: CDR1 SGHNT, CDR2 YYREEE (reference sequence). The CDR3 covers 16 residues. The CDR3 nucleotides read TGTGCCAGCAGCTTGGGCGGGACAGGGGAGACCGGGGAGCTGTTTTTT. This gives the protein CASSLGGTGETGELFF.

The chain uses TRBV7-2 and TRBJ2-3; D is ambiguous. The germline gives CDR1 SGHTA, CDR2 FQGNSA. The CDR3 totals 15 residues. V dropped 1 base and J dropped 0 bases, with 8 bases sitting between them. CDR3 residues: CASSLGVASTDTQYF. CDR3 coding DNA: TGTGCCAGCAGCTTAGGGGTAGCTAGCACAGATACGCAGTATTTT.

This clonotype turned up a few times. The V call is TRBV5-1, the J call TRBJ2-3; either TRBD1 or TRBD2 may fit D (6 bases each). Germline V gene lookup returns CDR1 SGHRS and CDR2 YFSETQ. The CDR3 extends over 16 amino acids. Trimming stripped 0 bases from V and 2 bases from J, with 13 bases between. For the CDR3, the DNA is TGCGCCAGCAGCTTGGCGGGGGCCTCCCCCACAGATACGCAGTATTTT. Its translation is CASSLAGASPTDTQYF.

This clonotype was picked up many times. The CDR3 loop is CASKLAGYYNEQFF. Here the CDR3 DNA reads TGCGCCAGCAAACTAGCGGGGTACTACAATGAGCAGTTCTTC. The chain uses TRBV5-1 and TRBJ2-1, with TRBD2 identical over 10 bases. V dropped 6 bases and J dropped 3; count of bases not matched to a gene: 3. Germline V CDR1 and CDR2: SGHRS, YFSETQ. CDR3 length: 14 amino acids.

This clonotype was counted many times. The V gene is TRBV10-3, the J gene TRBJ2-3; D possibly uses TRBD1 or TRBD2 (5 bases each). In germline, CDR1 is ENHRY, CDR2 SYGVKD. V dropped 3 bases and J dropped 0 bases, with 13 bases sitting between them. This CDR3 is 16 amino acids long. The CDR3 protein is CAISDQIGASTDTQYF. The CDR3 bases are TGTGCCATCAGTGACCAGATCGGGGCTAGCACAGATACGCAGTATTTT.

This clonotype was recorded a few times. The chain combines TRBV20-1 with TRBJ2-1; 10 bases are a match to TRBD2. The germline gives CDR1 DFQATT, CDR2 SNEGSKA (reference sequence). CDR3 length equals 14 residues. The trim removed 5 bases at V and 4 bases at J, leaving 5 bases unmatched. The CDR3 is CSADGLAEYNEQFF. For the CDR3, the DNA is TGCAGTGCTGACGGACTAGCGGAGTACAATGAGCAGTTCTTC.

Notes on this clonotype: This may be a read error, as it is one base from a much larger clone. The genes are TRBV20-1 and TRBJ1-5; D is perhaps TRBD1 (6 bases). Germline CDR1 reads DFQATT; CDR2 reads SNEGSKA (reference sequence). This CDR3 spans 13 amino acids. The DNA of the CDR3 is TGCAGTGCTCCTCCAGGGGTCAATCAGCCCCAGAATTTT. Translating it yields CSAPPGVNQPQNF.

The chain links TRBV3-1 to TRBJ2-1, with 8 positions matching TRBD2. V was pared by 2 bases and J by 5 bases, with 5 bases of the junction left unmatched. The CDR3 is made up of 15 amino acids. Germline V lookup: CDR1 LGHDT, CDR2 YNNKEL (reference sequence). CDR3 nucleotides: TGTGCCAGCAGCCAAAGGCGGGGGGTCAACAATGAGCAGTTCTTC. Protein sequence: CASSQRRGVNNEQFF.

This clonotype showed up many times. This chain connects TRBV20-1 to TRBJ1-2; D not resolved. V shed 7 bases and J shed 1 base, with 16 bases lying between them. CDR1 and CDR2 from the germline V gene are DFQATT and SNEGSKA (reference sequence). There are 14 residues in the CDR3. In DNA form, the CDR3 reads TGCAGTGTCTTAGCGGACGGGATTAACTATGGCTACACCTTC. Its translation is CSVLADGINYGYTF.

The chain joins TRBV7-9 to TRBJ1-1; no clear D gene. The CDR3 spans 12 residues. With 1 base removed from V and 9 bases from J, the gap between germline ends came to 9 bases. Germline-derived CDR1 and CDR2 are SEHNR and FQNEAQ (reference sequence). Written as DNA, the CDR3 is TGTGCCAGCAGCTTAGAGGGAGGGAAAGCTTTCTTT. Its protein is CASSLEGGKAFF.

CDR3: CSVKAGGLFSTDTQYF. The CDR3 coding sequence is TGCAGCGTTAAGGCGGGGGGGCTTTTTAGCACAGATACGCAGTATTTT. The chain has TRBV29-1 and TRBJ2-3, with 9 nucleotides matching TRBD2. CDR3 length: 16 residues. J lost 0 bases, V lost 5 bases, and 9 bases had no gene match. CDR1 SQVTM and CDR2 ANQGSEA come from the germline V gene.

This clonotype was counted at least ten times. V usage is TRBV20-1 and J usage is TRBJ2-7; tentatively, D is TRBD2 (5 bases). Germline loops: CDR1 DFQATT, CDR2 SNEGSKA (reference sequence). Trimming took off 2 bases at V and 4 bases at J, with 15 bases between the two ends. The CDR3 sequence is 14 residues long. CDR3 DNA: TGCAGTGCTAGATCCCGGACTCTGCTATACGAGCAGTACTTC. Translating gives CSARSRTLLYEQYF.